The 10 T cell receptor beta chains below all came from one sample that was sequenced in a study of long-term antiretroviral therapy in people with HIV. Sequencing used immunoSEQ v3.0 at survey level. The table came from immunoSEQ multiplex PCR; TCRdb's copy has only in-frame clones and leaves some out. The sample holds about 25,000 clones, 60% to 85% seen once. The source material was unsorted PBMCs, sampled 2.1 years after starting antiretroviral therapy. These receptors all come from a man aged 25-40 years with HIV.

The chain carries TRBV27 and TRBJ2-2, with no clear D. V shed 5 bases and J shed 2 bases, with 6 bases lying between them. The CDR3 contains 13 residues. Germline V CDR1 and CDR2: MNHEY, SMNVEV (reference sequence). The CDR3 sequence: CASSRLNTGELFF. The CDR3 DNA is TGTGCCAGCAGTAGACTTAACACCGGGGAGCTGTTTTTT.

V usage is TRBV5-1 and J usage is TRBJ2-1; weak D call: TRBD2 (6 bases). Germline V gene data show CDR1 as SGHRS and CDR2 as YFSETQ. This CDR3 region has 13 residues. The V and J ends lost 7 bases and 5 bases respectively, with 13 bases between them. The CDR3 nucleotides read TGCGCCAGCTGGGACTCAGTGAACAATGAGCAGTTCTTC. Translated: CASWDSVNNEQFF.

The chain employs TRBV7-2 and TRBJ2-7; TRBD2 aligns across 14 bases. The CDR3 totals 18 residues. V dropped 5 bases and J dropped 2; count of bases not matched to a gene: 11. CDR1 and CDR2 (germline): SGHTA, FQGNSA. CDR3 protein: CASSPPGTSGRGTYEQYF. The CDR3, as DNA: TGTGCCAGCAGCCCACCCGGGACTAGCGGGAGAGGAACCTACGAGCAGTACTTC.

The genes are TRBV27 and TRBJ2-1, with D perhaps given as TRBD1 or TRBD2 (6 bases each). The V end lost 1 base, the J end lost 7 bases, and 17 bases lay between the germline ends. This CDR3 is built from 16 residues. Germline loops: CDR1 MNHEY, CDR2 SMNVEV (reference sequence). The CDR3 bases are TGTGCCAGCAGTTTATTAGGGGGAAAACGGGAGAATGAGCAGTTCTTC. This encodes CASSLLGGKRENEQFF.

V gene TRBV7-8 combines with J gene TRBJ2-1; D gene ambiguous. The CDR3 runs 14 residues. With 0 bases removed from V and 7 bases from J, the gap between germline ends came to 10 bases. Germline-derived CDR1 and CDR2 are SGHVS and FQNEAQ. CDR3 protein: CASSLANSRNEQFF. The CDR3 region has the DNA TGTGCCAGCAGCTTAGCAAACAGCCGGAATGAGCAGTTCTTC.

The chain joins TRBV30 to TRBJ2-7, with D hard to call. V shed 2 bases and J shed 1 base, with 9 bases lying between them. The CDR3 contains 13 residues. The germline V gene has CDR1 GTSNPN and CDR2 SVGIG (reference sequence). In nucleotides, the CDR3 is TGTGCCTGGAGTAAAGGACGGTCCTACGAGCAGTACTTC. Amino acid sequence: CAWSKGRSYEQYF.

CDR3 residues: CASSDRPNEKLFF. The CDR3 coding sequence is TGTGCCAGCAGTGACAGGCCGAATGAAAAACTGTTTTTT. The gene calls are TRBV6-5 and TRBJ1-4, with D tentatively TRBD1 (6 bases). Per germline, CDR1 MNHEY and CDR2 SVGAGI. Trimming pared 5 bases from V and 5 bases from J, leaving 9 bases between. There are 13 residues in the CDR3.

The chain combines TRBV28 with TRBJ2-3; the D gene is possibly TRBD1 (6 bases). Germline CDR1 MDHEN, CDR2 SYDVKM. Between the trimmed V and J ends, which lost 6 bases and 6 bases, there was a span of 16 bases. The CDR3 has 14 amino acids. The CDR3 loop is CASSPRPGDDTQYF. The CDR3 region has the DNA TGTGCCAGCAGCCCTAGACCAGGGGACGATACGCAGTATTTT.

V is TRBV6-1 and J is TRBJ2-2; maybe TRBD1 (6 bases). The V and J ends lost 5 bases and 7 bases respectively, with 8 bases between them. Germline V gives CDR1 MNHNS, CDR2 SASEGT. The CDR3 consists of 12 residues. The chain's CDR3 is CASSTGFGELFF. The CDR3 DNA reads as TGTGCCAGCAGTACAGGGTTCGGGGAGCTGTTTTTT.

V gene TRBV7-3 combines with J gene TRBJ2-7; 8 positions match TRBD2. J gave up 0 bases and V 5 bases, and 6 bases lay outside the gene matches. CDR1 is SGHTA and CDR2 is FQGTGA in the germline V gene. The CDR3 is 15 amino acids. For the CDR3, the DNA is TGTGCCAGCAGCCTTAGCGGGGACCTCTCCTACGAGCAGTACTTC. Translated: CASSLSGDLSYEQYF.